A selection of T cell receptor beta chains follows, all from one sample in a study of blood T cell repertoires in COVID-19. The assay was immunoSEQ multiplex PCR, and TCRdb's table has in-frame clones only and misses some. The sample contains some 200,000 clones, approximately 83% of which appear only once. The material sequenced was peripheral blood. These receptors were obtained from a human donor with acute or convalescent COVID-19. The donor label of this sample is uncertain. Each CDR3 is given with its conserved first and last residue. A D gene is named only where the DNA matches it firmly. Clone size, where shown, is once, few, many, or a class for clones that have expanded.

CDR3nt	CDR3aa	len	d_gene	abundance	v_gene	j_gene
TGTGCCAGCTCACGAAACCAACAGGGGCAGGGAGATACGCAGTATTTT	CASSRNQQGQGDTQYF	16	TRBD1	.	TRBV18	TRBJ2-3
TGTGCCAGCAGTGAATTGACCGGAAACAGGGAGCTGCGGGATGGCTACACCTTC	CASSELTGNRELRDGYTF	18	.	once	TRBV25-1	TRBJ1-2
TGTGCCAGCAGCCAAGGGACTAGCGGGGTTAGCTCCTACAATGAGCAGTTCTTC	CASSQGTSGVSSYNEQFF	18	TRBD2	few	TRBV3-1/TRBV3-2	TRBJ2-1
TGCGCCAGCAGCCCAGGACAGGGGAGGACAGATACGCAGTATTTT	CASSPGQGRTDTQYF	15	TRBD1	.	TRBV5-1	TRBJ2-3
TGCGCCAGCAGCTCCCGGGGCCAGGGGAGCGGTTCACCCCTCCACTTT	CASSSRGQGSGSPLHF	16	.	.	TRBV5-1	TRBJ1-6
TGTGCCAGCACCTTAAGCCCAGGGGAGACAGAGGCTTTCTTT	CASTLSPGETEAFF	14	.	few	TRBV5-5	TRBJ1-1
TGTGCCAGCAGCGAGGGGGGGAGCCAAGAGACCCAGTACTTC	CASSEGGSQETQYF	14	.	few	TRBV9	TRBJ2-5
TGTGCCAGCAGCTTGGAACAGGGGGCGAGGAATGAGCAGTTCTTC	CASSLEQGARNEQFF	15	TRBD1	.	TRBV5-4	TRBJ2-1
TGTGCCAGTAGCGGACAGGGAAGAAACGAGCAGTACTTC	CASSGQGRNEQYF	13	TRBD1	once	TRBV19	TRBJ2-7
TGTGCCAGCAGCCAAGAAAGACTAGCGGGTTCCTACAATGAGCAGTTCTTC	CASSQERLAGSYNEQFF	17	TRBD2	.	TRBV3-1/TRBV3-2	TRBJ2-1
TGTGCCACCCCTCGCGGGAGCAGCTCCTACGAGCAGTACTTC	CATPRGSSSYEQYF	14	TRBD2	.	TRBV6-5	TRBJ2-7
TGTGCCAGCAGCCCGATACCATCCGGGACAGGGATTAAAGAGCAGTACTTC	CASSPIPSGTGIKEQYF	17	TRBD1	.	TRBV7-2	TRBJ2-7
TGTGCCAGCTCCCCAGGACTAGCGGTCTCCTACGAGCAGTACTTC	CASSPGLAVSYEQYF	15	TRBD2	.	TRBV18	TRBJ2-7
TGTGCCAGCACCCCCGACAATGAGCAGTTCTTC	CASTPDNEQFF	11	.	.	TRBV28	TRBJ2-1
TGTGCCAGCAGACAGGGGAGGACCGGGGAGCTGTTTTTT	CASRQGRTGELFF	13	.	.	TRBV27	TRBJ2-2
TGTGCCAGCAGCCCAGCGGCGGGAGTCTCCTACAATGAGCAGTTCTTC	CASSPAAGVSYNEQFF	16	TRBD2	.	TRBV27	TRBJ2-1
TGTGCCTGCCAAACAGGGACTAGCAATCAGCCCCAGCATTTT	CACQTGTSNQPQHF	14	.	.	TRBV5-6	TRBJ1-5
TGCGCCAGCAGCTCCTATCAGACTGGCGGGGGGACCCAGTACTTC	CASSSYQTGGGTQYF	15	TRBD2	.	TRBV5-1	TRBJ2-5
TGTGCCAGCGAAGAAAACACAGGAGCAGCTAACTATGGCTACACCTTC	CASEENTGAANYGYTF	16	.	.	TRBV18	TRBJ1-2
TGTGCCAGTAGGGACTCGGTAGGCGGTGGCGGGACCATCAATGAGCAGTTCTTC	CASRDSVGGGGTINEQFF	18	.	.	TRBV19	TRBJ2-1
TGTGCCAGCACCGAGCGGGCGGGAGTGAGAGGCTACACCTTC	CASTERAGVRGYTF	14	.	.	TRBV6-5	TRBJ1-2
TGTGCCAGTAGTATAAGGGATATGAGGGAAGGCTACGAGCAGTACTTC	CASSIRDMREGYEQYF	16	.	.	TRBV19	TRBJ2-7
TGTGCCAGCAGTACAGGGGGCGAGTTCCACGAGCAGTACTTC	CASSTGGEFHEQYF	14	TRBD1	.	TRBV6-5	TRBJ2-7
TGCAGCGTTCGCAGGGAAGCGAACACTGAAGCTTTCTTT	CSVRREANTEAFF	13	.	.	TRBV29-1	TRBJ1-1
TGCAGTGCTATGGCCACACGCGAAGCTTTCTTT	CSAMATREAFF	11	.	once	TRBV20-1	TRBJ1-1
TGTGCCAGCAGCGCGTTGGGACTAGCGGGAATTGGGGAGCAGTTCTTC	CASSALGLAGIGEQFF	16	TRBD2	.	TRBV9	TRBJ2-1
TGTGCCAGTAGTATTACAACGGGGAACTATGGCTACACCTTC	CASSITTGNYGYTF	14	.	.	TRBV19	TRBJ1-2
TGTGCCTGGAGAAAACAGGGGAACACTGAAGCTTTCTTT	CAWRKQGNTEAFF	13	.	.	TRBV30	TRBJ1-1
TGTGCCAGCGGCTCTCGCGGGGGGTACCAAGAGACCCAGTACTTC	CASGSRGGYQETQYF	15	TRBD2	.	TRBV5-4	TRBJ2-5
TGTGCTAGCAGTCCCGGGACAGGGCAAAATGAGCAGTTCTTC	CASSPGTGQNEQFF	14	TRBD1	few	TRBV7-7	TRBJ2-1
TGTGCCAGTAGTATAGGTGGCGGGCGGGCCTACAATGAGCAGTTCTTC	CASSIGGGRAYNEQFF	16	.	.	TRBV19	TRBJ2-1
TGTGCCAGCAGTAGGACTAGCGGGAAGGGTGAGCAGTTCTTC	CASSRTSGKGEQFF	14	TRBD2	.	TRBV9	TRBJ2-1
TGTGCCAGCAGTGTTACAGGGGGCTCGGGGCAAGAGACCCAGTACTTC	CASSVTGGSGQETQYF	16	TRBD1	.	TRBV25-1	TRBJ2-5
TGTGCCAGCAGCGACAGTTACTATGGCTACACCTTC	CASSDSYYGYTF	12	.	.	TRBV6-2/TRBV6-3	TRBJ1-2
TGTGCCAGCAGCAGGAGACAGGGGACCCACGAGCAGTACTTC	CASSRRQGTHEQYF	14	TRBD1	.	TRBV13	TRBJ2-7
TGTGCCAGCAGAGACAGGGGAATCTCCTACAATGAGCAGTTCTTC	CASRDRGISYNEQFF	15	TRBD1	.	TRBV2	TRBJ2-1
TGTGCCAGCAGCCCTTCCCCCCGACAGTCTGAAGCTTTCTTT	CASSPSPRQSEAFF	14	.	.	TRBV9	TRBJ1-1
TGTGCCAGCAGCTGGGGACAGGGATGGGGCACCGGGGAGCTGTTTTTT	CASSWGQGWGTGELFF	16	TRBD1	.	TRBV7-8	TRBJ2-2
TGTGCCAGCAGCAAAGTATTCGGCGGGAGGGCCTATGCCTCCCTATACGAGCAGTACTTC	CASSKVFGGRAYASLYEQYF	20	.	.	TRBV21-1	TRBJ2-7
TGCGCCAGCAGCGAAAACAAAGAGGGTTTCCCACTCGATAACACTGAAGCTTTCTTT	CASSENKEGFPLDNTEAFF	19	.	.	TRBV5-1	TRBJ1-1
TGTGCCAGCAGCTCAGGGGTGGACACCATATATTTT	CASSSGVDTIYF	12	.	.	TRBV3-1/TRBV3-2	TRBJ1-3
TGTGCCAGTAGGATCCGGGACAACTACAATGAGCAGTTCTTC	CASRIRDNYNEQFF	14	.	.	TRBV19	TRBJ2-1
TGTGCCAGCAGTTTTAGGGGGTACTTCCGACGCAATGAGCAGTTCTTC	CASSFRGYFRRNEQFF	16	.	.	TRBV28	TRBJ2-1
TGTGCCAGTAGGCAGATGAACACTGAAGCTTTCTTT	CASRQMNTEAFF	12	.	.	TRBV19	TRBJ1-1
TGTGCCAGCAGCTTTCAGTCAACTATGCCCTACACCTTC	CASSFQSTMPYTF	13	.	.	TRBV11-2	TRBJ1-2
TGTGCCAGCGGGACTAGCGGGAGGAGCTCCTACGAGCAGTACTTC	CASGTSGRSSYEQYF	15	TRBD2	few	TRBV28	TRBJ2-7
TGTGCCAGCTCACCACGGTCCCTTCCCCAGGCCTCTGGGGCCAACGTCCTGACTTTC	CASSPRSLPQASGANVLTF	19	.	.	TRBV18	TRBJ2-6
TGTGCCAGCAGTTATCGGGGAGGAGAGCAGTACTTC	CASSYRGGEQYF	12	.	.	TRBV6-5	TRBJ2-7
TGTGCCAGCAGCCTTTATTCCGGGACAGGGGGACTCGAGCAGTACTTC	CASSLYSGTGGLEQYF	16	TRBD1	.	TRBV3-1/TRBV3-2	TRBJ2-7
TGTGCCAGCAGCCAAGATAACACAGGTTATGGCTACACCTTC	CASSQDNTGYGYTF	14	.	.	TRBV3-1/TRBV3-2	TRBJ1-2
TGTGCCTGGAGTGTTTCTAACGGACTCGTGAACACTGAAGCTTTCTTT	CAWSVSNGLVNTEAFF	16	.	.	TRBV30	TRBJ1-1